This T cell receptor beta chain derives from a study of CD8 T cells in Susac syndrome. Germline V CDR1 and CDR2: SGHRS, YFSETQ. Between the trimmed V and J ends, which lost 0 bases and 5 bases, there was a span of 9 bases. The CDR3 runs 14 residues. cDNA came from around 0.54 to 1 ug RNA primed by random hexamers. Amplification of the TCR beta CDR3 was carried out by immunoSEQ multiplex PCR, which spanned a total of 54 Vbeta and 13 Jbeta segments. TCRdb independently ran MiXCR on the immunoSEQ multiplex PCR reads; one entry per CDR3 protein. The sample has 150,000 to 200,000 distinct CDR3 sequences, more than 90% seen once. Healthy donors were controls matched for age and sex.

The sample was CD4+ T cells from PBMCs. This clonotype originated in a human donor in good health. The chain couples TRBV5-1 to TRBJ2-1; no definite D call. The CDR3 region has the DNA TGCGCCAGCAGCTTGGAGTTTGAGGACAATGAGCAGTTCTTC. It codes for CASSLEFEDNEQFF.